This passage covers 9 T cell receptor beta chains from one sample sequenced in a study of blood T cell repertoires in COVID-19. Assay: immunoSEQ multiplex PCR; the TCRdb copy retains only in-frame clones and omits some. The table records roughly 62,000 clones, approximately 79% of them present only once. Material: peripheral blood. These receptor sequences come from a woman older than 75 with active or convalescent COVID-19.

This chain uses TRBV12-5 with TRBJ1-2, with 9 bases aligning to TRBD1. This CDR3 comprises 14 residues. Germline V gene data show CDR1 as LGHNT and CDR2 as FRNRAP. Trimming cost V 5 bases and J 7 bases; bases outside gene matches: 8. The CDR3 DNA is TGTGCTAGTGGTGACCGGGACAGGGTGCGTGGCTACACCTTC. Its protein is CASGDRDRVRGYTF.

The gene calls are TRBV19 and TRBJ1-2; D is uncertain. V lost 2 bases and J 0 bases, leaving 13 bases between the germline ends. The length of the CDR3 is 16 residues. Germline V gene data show CDR1 as LNHDA and CDR2 as SQIVND (reference sequence). The CDR3 reads CASSIMAGSANYGYTF. Written as DNA, the CDR3 is TGTGCCAGTAGTATAATGGCTGGCAGTGCTAACTATGGCTACACCTTC.

The chain couples TRBV6-5 to TRBJ2-5; a weak D match, TRBD2 (6 bases). V was pared by 0 bases and J by 3 bases, with 11 bases between. CDR1 MNHEY and CDR2 SVGAGI come from the germline V gene. CDR3 length: 15 residues. CDR3 sequence reads: CASSYSGGTEETQYF. Here the CDR3 DNA reads TGTGCCAGCAGTTACTCCGGAGGGACCGAAGAGACCCAGTACTTC.

Worth noting for this clone: In the same sample, other DNA sequences code for this CDR3. V usage is TRBV11-3 and J usage is TRBJ1-2; D gene ambiguous. The CDR3 length is 13 residues. Per the germline V gene, CDR1 is SGHNT and CDR2 is YENEEA. Trimming removed 3 bases at V and 1 base at J, with 6 bases between. Here the CDR3 reads CASSLESNYGYTF. Here the CDR3 DNA reads TGTGCCAGCAGCTTGGAGAGTAACTATGGCTACACCTTC.

J is TRBJ2-7 and V is TRBV19, with TRBD1 matching over 8 bases. Germline CDR1 reads LNHDA; CDR2 reads SQIVND (reference sequence). With 5 bases clipped from V and 5 bases from J, the junction kept 14 bases outside the gene matches. CDR3 length: 16 residues. As DNA, the CDR3 is TGTGCCAGTAGTCAAGGATGGGGACAGGAATCCCACGAGCAGTACTTC. Its protein is CASSQGWGQESHEQYF.

This clone was counted a few times. The chain carries TRBV19 and TRBJ2-3, with a weak D call TRBD1 (5 bases). Germline CDR1 and CDR2: LNHDA and SQIVND (reference sequence). Trimming removed 3 bases from V and 4 bases from J, with 5 bases in between. This CDR3 spans 12 amino acids. The CDR3 sequence: CASSIRADTQYF. DNA of the CDR3: TGTGCCAGTAGTATCAGGGCAGATACGCAGTATTTT.

The chain carries TRBV7-9 and TRBJ2-2, with D perhaps TRBD2 (5 bases). The length of the CDR3 is 14 residues. The V gene's germline CDR1 is SEHNR and CDR2 FQNEAQ (reference sequence). Trimming removed 3 bases from V and 4 bases from J, with 9 bases in between. The CDR3 DNA reads as TGTGCCAGCAGCTTCGGGGAAGGCACCGGGGAGCTGTTTTTT. The encoded protein is CASSFGEGTGELFF.

The V gene is TRBV20-1, the J gene TRBJ2-7; TRBD1 matches 7 bases. Germline V CDR1 and CDR2: DFQATT, SNEGSKA (reference sequence). Unmatched junction bases numbered 11, after V lost 6 bases and J lost 3 bases. This CDR3 comprises 14 residues. CDR3 sequence: CSASPGQVDYEQYF. Here the CDR3 DNA reads TGCAGTGCCAGTCCCGGACAGGTAGACTACGAGCAGTACTTC.

The chain has TRBV6-5 and TRBJ1-4; the D is unclear. The CDR3 has 15 residues. Germline V CDR1 and CDR2: MNHEY, SVGAGI. Trimming left V 0 bases short and J 2 bases short, with 7 bases between. The CDR3 here is CASSYSRGTNEKLFF. CDR3 bases: TGTGCCAGCAGTTACTCCCGAGGGACTAATGAAAAACTGTTTTTT.